The 24 T cell receptor beta chains below were found in one sample sequenced in a study of blood T cell repertoires in COVID-19. Repertoires were generated with immunoSEQ multiplex PCR, while TCRdb's copy carries only in-frame clones and drops some. The sample holds about 54,000 clones, about 90% seen once. Source material: peripheral blood. All receptors derive from an older woman with active or convalescent COVID-19.

The rearrangement links TRBV2 to TRBJ1-3; D gene ambiguous. Per the germline V gene, CDR1 is SNHLY and CDR2 is FYNNEI. V lost 7 bases to trimming and J lost 4 bases, with 11 bases between them. CDR3 length equals 13 residues. The DNA for the CDR3 is TGTGCCAGCAACGAGGGAGCGGGAAACACCATATATTTT. It codes for CASNEGAGNTIYF.

The genes are TRBV6-5 and TRBJ1-5, with 9 bases identical to TRBD1. J was trimmed by 3 bases and V by 5 bases; bases with no gene match: 5. The germline gives CDR1 MNHEY, CDR2 SVGAGI. The CDR3 runs 15 residues. CDR3 protein: CASSPDRGYNQPQHF. As DNA, the CDR3 is TGTGCCAGCAGTCCGGACAGGGGATACAATCAGCCCCAGCATTTT.

The chain uses TRBV5-1 and TRBJ2-1, with TRBD2 matching 12 bases. The CDR3 is 16 amino acids. Trimming at V came to 4 bases and at J to 4 bases, leaving 6 bases not matched to a gene. Germline assignment: CDR1 SGHRS and CDR2 YFSETQ. This CDR3 is CASSLLTSGSYNEQFF. The CDR3, as DNA: TGCGCCAGCAGCCTATTGACTAGCGGGAGTTACAATGAGCAGTTCTTC. Using reference TRBV5-1 and TRBJ2-1 for the parts outside the CDR3, the full variable domain is KAGVTQTPRYLIKTRGQQVTLSCSPISGHRSVSWYQQTPGQGLQFLFEYFSETQRNKGNFPGRFSGRQFSNSRSEMNVSTLELGDSALYLCASSLLTSGSYNEQFFGPGTRLTVL.

CDR3 sequence reads: CASSSQSGPYEQYF. CDR3 DNA: TGTGCCAGTAGTTCTCAGAGCGGCCCCTACGAGCAGTACTTC. The chain links TRBV19 to TRBJ2-7, with D perhaps TRBD2 (5 bases). This CDR3 comprises 14 residues. The germline CDR1 and CDR2 sequences are LNHDA and SQIVND (reference sequence). V was shortened by 5 bases and J by 2 bases, with 13 bases between the two germline ends.

V usage is TRBV10-2 and J usage is TRBJ1-6; D is undetermined. The length of the CDR3 is 13 residues. In germline, CDR1 is WSHSY, CDR2 SAAADI. V was shortened by 3 bases and J by 11 bases, with 11 bases between the two germline ends. For the CDR3, the DNA is TGCGCCAGCAGTGAATCGAACCGGGCACCCCTCCACTTT. Its protein is CASSESNRAPLHF.

This sequence joins TRBV5-1 and TRBJ2-2; no firm D call. Trimming left V 1 base short and J 5 bases short, with 6 bases between. CDR1 and CDR2 (germline): SGHRS, YFSETQ. CDR3 length equals 13 residues. The CDR3 region is CASSLRRTGELFF. In DNA form, the CDR3 reads TGCGCCAGCAGCTTGAGGAGAACCGGGGAGCTGTTTTTT. Full variable domain (outside the CDR3, taken from reference TRBV5-1 and TRBJ2-2): KAGVTQTPRYLIKTRGQQVTLSCSPISGHRSVSWYQQTPGQGLQFLFEYFSETQRNKGNFPGRFSGRQFSNSRSEMNVSTLELGDSALYLCASSLRRTGELFFGEGSRLTVL.

The chain employs TRBV7-2 and TRBJ2-3, with D possibly being TRBD1 (6 bases). The CDR3 is 15 residues long. With 0 bases removed from V and 2 bases from J, the gap between germline ends came to 9 bases. CDR1 SGHTA and CDR2 FQGNSA come from the germline V gene. Here the CDR3 reads CASSLATGPTDTQYF. The CDR3 DNA reads as TGTGCCAGCAGCTTAGCGACAGGTCCCACAGATACGCAGTATTTT.

J is TRBJ2-3 and V is TRBV4-1, with 10 positions matching TRBD2. CDR3 size: 15 residues. V gave up 0 bases and J gave up 9 bases; unmatched junction bases: 6. Per the germline V gene, CDR1 is MGHRA and CDR2 is YSYEKL. The DNA for the CDR3 is TGCGCCAGCAGCCAAGATCTAAGCGGGGGGGGCACGCAGTATTTT. As protein: CASSQDLSGGGTQYF.

V is TRBV30 and J is TRBJ1-4; D remains ambiguous. V lost 1 base to trimming and J lost 7 bases, with 13 bases between them. CDR1 is GTSNPN and CDR2 is SVGIG in the germline V gene (reference sequence). The CDR3 is 14 amino acids. The CDR3 sequence: CAWSDSGFGEKLFF. As DNA, the CDR3 is TGTGCCTGGAGTGACTCGGGGTTCGGTGAAAAACTGTTTTTT.

V and J are TRBV9 and TRBJ1-5; possibly TRBD1 for D (6 bases). Trimming pared 4 bases from V and 1 base from J, leaving 12 bases between. CDR1 is SGDLS and CDR2 is YYNGEE in the germline V gene. CDR3 size: 15 residues. CDR3 sequence reads: CASSPPTGSNQPQHF. CDR3 nucleotide sequence: TGTGCCAGCAGCCCACCCACAGGGAGCAATCAGCCCCAGCATTTT.

The chain links TRBV7-3 to TRBJ1-1; 7 bases fit TRBD1. Germline V gene lookup returns CDR1 SGHTA and CDR2 FQGTGA. This CDR3 spans 14 amino acids. The J segment lost 1 base and the V segment lost 2 bases, leaving 1 base of the junction unmatched. DNA for the CDR3: TGTGCCAGCAGCTTAGAGGGGGCGAACACTGAAGCTTTCTTT. It specifies CASSLEGANTEAFF.

The chain links TRBV28 to TRBJ1-2, with D tentatively TRBD1 (6 bases). CDR3 size: 16 residues. Germline CDR1 reads MDHEN; CDR2 reads SYDVKM. V lost 5 bases and J 3 bases, leaving 19 bases between the germline ends. CDR3 sequence (DNA): TGTGCCAGCAGTCCCTCCTACAGGGCGGGGGACTATGGCTACACCTTC. Translated, it gives CASSPSYRAGDYGYTF.

This rearrangement joins TRBV3-1 (or the pseudogene TRBV3-2) to TRBJ2-3; TRBD2 might be the D (6 bases). Germline CDR1 reads LGHDT; CDR2 reads YNNKEL (reference sequence). This CDR3 comprises 14 residues. V lost 4 bases and J 5 bases, leaving 13 bases between the germline ends. CDR3 residues: CASSPRGSGDTQYF. In DNA, the CDR3 is TGTGCCAGCAGCCCCCGTGGTAGCGGAGATACGCAGTATTTT.

This rearrangement joins TRBV18 to TRBJ2-5; 8 bases line up with TRBD2. Germline CDR1 is KGHSH and CDR2 is LQKENI. After removal of 6 bases from V and 5 bases from J, the junction contained 5 bases not matched to a gene. The CDR3 sequence is 13 residues long. CDR3 in amino acids: CASSRTSSETQYF. As DNA, the CDR3 is TGTGCCAGCTCGCGGACTAGCTCGGAGACCCAGTACTTC.

The CDR3 DNA follows: TGCGCCAGCAGCGGGGGACAGACCGGTGTGACTGAAGCTTTCTTT. As protein: CASSGGQTGVTEAFF. This chain uses TRBV5-1 with TRBJ1-1, with TRBD1 identical over 7 bases. There are 15 residues in the CDR3. In germline, CDR1 is SGHRS, CDR2 YFSETQ. V shed 4 bases and J 5 bases; nucleotides not matched to a gene: 11. Supplemented by reference TRBV5-1 and TRBJ1-1, the full variable domain reads KAGVTQTPRYLIKTRGQQVTLSCSPISGHRSVSWYQQTPGQGLQFLFEYFSETQRNKGNFPGRFSGRQFSNSRSEMNVSTLELGDSALYLCASSGGQTGVTEAFFGQGTRLTVV.

This clone showed up just once. V usage is TRBV5-4 and J usage is TRBJ1-1, with 8 positions matching TRBD1. The junction had 4 bases not matched to a gene; V was cut back by 0 bases and J by 0 bases. Germline loops: CDR1 SGHNT, CDR2 YYREEE (reference sequence). The CDR3 loop spans 16 amino acids. The CDR3 DNA is TGTGCCAGCAGCTTGGCCCAGGGGGCTATGAACACTGAAGCTTTCTTT. Encoded protein: CASSLAQGAMNTEAFF.

The chain combines TRBV28 with TRBJ2-7; 7 bases are shared with TRBD2. The V gene end was trimmed by 6 bases and the J gene end by 2 bases; junction bases not matched to a gene: 7. Germline CDR1 reads MDHEN; CDR2 reads SYDVKM. The CDR3 is 14 residues long. CDR3 sequence: CASRSTSATYEQYF. CDR3 nucleotides: TGTGCCAGCAGGTCTACTAGCGCAACCTACGAGCAGTACTTC.

J is TRBJ2-3 and V is TRBV24-1; D not certain. Germline V gene sequence: CDR1 KGHDR, CDR2 SFDVKD. V was cut by 4 bases and J by 2 bases, with 15 bases left in between. There are 16 residues in the CDR3. CDR3 in DNA: TGTGCCACCAGTGACCCTGCATACTCCCCCACAGATACGCAGTATTTT. Translation gives CATSDPAYSPTDTQYF.

V gene TRBV29-1 combines with J gene TRBJ1-2; D not certain. Germline lookup yields CDR1 SQVTM and CDR2 ANQGSEA. This CDR3 region has 12 residues. Trimming removed 3 bases from V and 1 base from J, with 6 bases in between. The CDR3 reads CSVDPFNYGYTF. In DNA, the CDR3 is TGCAGCGTTGACCCCTTTAACTATGGCTACACCTTC.

This sequence joins TRBV15 and TRBJ1-5; 9 positions match TRBD1. The V and J ends lost 3 bases and 6 bases, in that order; junction bases with no gene match: 6. The CDR3 loop spans 15 amino acids. Germline-derived CDR1 and CDR2 are LNHNV and YYDKDF (reference sequence). The CDR3 loop reads CATSRGGTGFQPQHF. As DNA, the CDR3 is TGTGCCACCAGCAGGGGGGGGACAGGGTTTCAGCCCCAGCATTTT.

The chain couples TRBV7-3 to TRBJ2-7, with 10 bases that match TRBD2. The CDR3 is 15 residues long. CDR1 is SGHTA and CDR2 is FQGTGA in the germline V gene. V was clipped by 5 bases and J by 5 bases; unmatched bases: 9. In DNA, the CDR3 is TGTGCCAGCAGCCCCCAGACTAGCGGGTTCCACGAGCAGTACTTC. This gives the protein CASSPQTSGFHEQYF. Full variable domain (outside the CDR3, taken from reference TRBV7-3 and TRBJ2-7): GAGVSQTPSNKVTEKGKYVELRCDPISGHTALYWYRQSLGQGPEFLIYFQGTGAADDSGLPNDRFFAVRPEGSVSTLKIQRTERGDSAVYLCASSPQTSGFHEQYFGPGTRLTVT.

This chain joins TRBV9 and TRBJ1-2, with TRBD1 identical over 8 bases. V lost 0 bases to trimming and J lost 8 bases; unmatched junction nucleotides: 9. Germline values: CDR1 SGDLS, CDR2 YYNGEE. CDR3 size: 15 residues. In DNA form, the CDR3 reads TGTGCCAGCAGCGTAGAAGGACAGGGCCTAAGCGGCTACACCTTC. It is translated as CASSVEGQGLSGYTF.

The genes are TRBV27 and TRBJ2-3; 13 positions match TRBD2. Germline V gives CDR1 MNHEY, CDR2 SMNVEV (reference sequence). V dropped 3 bases and J dropped 5; count of bases not matched to a gene: 8. This CDR3 contains 17 residues. CDR3 residues: CASSFHRTSGRGDTQYF. Written as DNA, the CDR3 is TGTGCCAGCAGTTTCCATAGGACTAGCGGGAGAGGAGATACGCAGTATTTT.

This sequence joins TRBV19 and TRBJ2-3; TRBD2 matches 15 bases. CDR3 length: 18 residues. V dropped 6 bases and J dropped 4; count of bases not matched to a gene: 11. Per the germline V gene, CDR1 is LNHDA and CDR2 is SQIVND (reference sequence). CDR3 bases: TGTGCCAGTAGCCCCAGGGGGACTAGCGGGAGGTCCCCAGATACGCAGTATTTT. It specifies CASSPRGTSGRSPDTQYF.